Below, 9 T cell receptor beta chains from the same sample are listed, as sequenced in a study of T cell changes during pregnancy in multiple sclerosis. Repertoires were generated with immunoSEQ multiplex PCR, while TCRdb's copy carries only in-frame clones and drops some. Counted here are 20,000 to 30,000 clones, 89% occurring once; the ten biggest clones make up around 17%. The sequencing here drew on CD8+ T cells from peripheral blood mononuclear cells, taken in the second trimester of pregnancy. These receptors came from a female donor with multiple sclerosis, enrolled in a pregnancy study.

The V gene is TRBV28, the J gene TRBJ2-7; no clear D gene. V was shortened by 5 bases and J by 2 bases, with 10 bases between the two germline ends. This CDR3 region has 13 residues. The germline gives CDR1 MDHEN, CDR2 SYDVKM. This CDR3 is CASSPHLAYEQYF. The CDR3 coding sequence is TGTGCCAGCAGTCCCCATCTAGCCTACGAGCAGTACTTC.

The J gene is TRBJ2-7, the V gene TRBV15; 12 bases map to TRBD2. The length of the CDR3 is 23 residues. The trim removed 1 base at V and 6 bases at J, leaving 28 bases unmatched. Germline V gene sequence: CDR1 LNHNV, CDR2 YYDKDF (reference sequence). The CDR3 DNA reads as TGTGCCACCAGCAGAGCAGGTGGGCTAGCGGGAGGGCCTTTGTTCCCTACTAGGAGCGAGCAGTACTTC. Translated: CATSRAGGLAGGPLFPTRSEQYF.

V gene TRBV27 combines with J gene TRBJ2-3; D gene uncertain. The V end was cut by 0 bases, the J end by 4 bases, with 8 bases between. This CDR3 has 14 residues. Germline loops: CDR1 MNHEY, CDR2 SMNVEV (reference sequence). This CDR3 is CASSLSAGSDTQYF. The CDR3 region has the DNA TGTGCCAGCAGTTTATCCGCCGGGTCAGATACGCAGTATTTT.

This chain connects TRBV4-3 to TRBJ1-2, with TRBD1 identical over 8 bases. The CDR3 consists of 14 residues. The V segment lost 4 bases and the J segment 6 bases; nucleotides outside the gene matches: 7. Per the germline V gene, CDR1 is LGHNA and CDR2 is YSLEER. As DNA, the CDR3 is TGCGCCAGCAGCCGGCGCAGGGGGCCCGATGGCTACACCTTC. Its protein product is CASSRRRGPDGYTF.

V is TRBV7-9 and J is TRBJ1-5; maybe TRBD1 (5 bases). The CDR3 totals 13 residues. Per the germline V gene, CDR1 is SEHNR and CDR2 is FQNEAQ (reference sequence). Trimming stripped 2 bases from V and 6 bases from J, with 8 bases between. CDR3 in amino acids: CASSLPGPQPQHF. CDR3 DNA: TGTGCCAGCAGCTTACCAGGGCCTCAGCCCCAGCATTTT.

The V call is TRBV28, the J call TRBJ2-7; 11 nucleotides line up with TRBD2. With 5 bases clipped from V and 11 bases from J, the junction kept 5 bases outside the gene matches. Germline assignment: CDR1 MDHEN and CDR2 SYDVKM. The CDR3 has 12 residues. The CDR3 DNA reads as TGTGCCAGCAGTCTCGGACTAGCGGGTAAGTACTTC. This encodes CASSLGLAGKYF.

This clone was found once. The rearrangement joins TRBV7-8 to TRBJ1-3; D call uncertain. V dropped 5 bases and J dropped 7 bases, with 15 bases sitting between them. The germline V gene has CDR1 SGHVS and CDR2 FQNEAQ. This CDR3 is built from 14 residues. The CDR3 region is CASSPPSMWNTIYF. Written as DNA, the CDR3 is TGTGCCAGCAGCCCGCCCTCTATGTGGAACACCATATATTTT.

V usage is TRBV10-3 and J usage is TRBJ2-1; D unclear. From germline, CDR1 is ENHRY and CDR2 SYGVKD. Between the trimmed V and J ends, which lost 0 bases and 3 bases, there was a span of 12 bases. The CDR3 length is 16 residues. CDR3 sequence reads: CAISESMYDNYNEQFF. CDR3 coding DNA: TGTGCCATCAGTGAGTCTATGTACGACAACTACAATGAGCAGTTCTTC.

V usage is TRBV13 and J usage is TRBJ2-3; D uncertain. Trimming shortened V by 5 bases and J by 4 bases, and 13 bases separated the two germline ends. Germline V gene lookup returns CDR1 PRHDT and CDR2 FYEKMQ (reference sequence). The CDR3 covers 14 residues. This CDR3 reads CASSTLEFADTQYF. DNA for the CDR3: TGTGCCAGCAGCACCTTAGAGTTTGCAGATACGCAGTATTTT.